The clone carrying this T cell receptor beta chain was picked up a small number of times. The antigen is unknown. The data were taken from a study of molecular identifiers for immune sequencing clone quantification. Study summary: Replicate experiments divided RNA from roughly 21,000 or 96,000 naive CD8 cells into five parts and sequenced four. The study, taken as a whole, reports: Jurkat TCR RNA spiked in from one cell could reportedly be detected among about a million naive cells. Naive cells had under 1% of molecules in clones above 20 RNA copies, effectors over 99%. Highly expanded clone sizes could be underestimated by identical TCR molecules that share a barcode.

CDR3 length: 18 amino acids. TCRdb reprocessed the PCR reads via MiXCR and lists one record per CDR3 protein. The data contain around 480,000 distinct CDR3 sequences, about 25% of them singletons. The chain links TRBV21-1 to TRBJ1-3. TRBV21-1 is marked as a pseudogene. The origin of this receptor is a human donor in good health. Some libraries in this study had Jurkat cell RNA spiked in. Sequencing was done on a sample of naive CD8+ T cells from blood, with Jurkat cell RNA spiked in. Regarding subset: FACS-sorted CD8+CD4-CCR7+CD45RA+ naive T cells. The CDR3 region has the DNA TGTGCCAGCACCAGGTCGGCAGGCGAACAACCCTCTGGAAACACCATATATTTT. Protein sequence: CASTRSAGEQPSGNTIYF.